The 19 T cell receptor beta chains presented below share a single source sample, sequenced in a study of blood T cell repertoires in COVID-19. Clones were sequenced by immunoSEQ multiplex PCR, and TCRdb holds only the in-frame ones, with some missing. Of fewer than 90,000 clones listed, nearly 80% are singletons. Sequencing was done on a sample of peripheral blood. These TCRs come from an older man with COVID-19, enrolled during active disease.

This clone was detected ten times or more. The J gene is TRBJ1-2, the V gene TRBV23-1; possible D gene TRBD1, 6 bases. TRBV23-1 is an open reading frame whose function is uncertain. This CDR3 is 16 amino acids long. The V and J ends lost 2 bases and 2 bases respectively, with 15 bases between them. CDR3 residues: CASSQPHRAKNYGYTF. CDR3 coding DNA: TGCGCCAGCAGTCAACCCCACAGGGCTAAAAACTATGGCTACACCTTC.

The chain's CDR3 is CASAYGTAYEQYF. CDR3 DNA: TGTGCCAGCGCCTATGGGACAGCCTACGAGCAGTACTTC. V usage is TRBV25-1 and J usage is TRBJ2-7; 7 bases agree with TRBD1. This CDR3 has 13 residues. Germline CDR1 is MGHDK and CDR2 is SYGVNS. With V trimmed by 8 bases and J by 2 bases, 6 bases remained unmatched.

This chain links TRBV30 with TRBJ2-1; D is uncertain. The V end was cut by 0 bases, the J end by 7 bases, with 13 bases between. Germline lookup yields CDR1 GTSNPN and CDR2 SVGIG (reference sequence). CDR3 length: 14 amino acids. In DNA form, the CDR3 reads TGTGCCTGGAGTGTACGACTCATTAAGAATGAGCAGTTCTTC. Its protein is CAWSVRLIKNEQFF.

The V and J genes are TRBV6-2 or TRBV6-3 and TRBJ1-1; D not certain. The germline V and J ends were trimmed by 2 bases and 2 bases, with 18 bases remaining between them. CDR3 size: 17 residues. Germline-derived CDR1 and CDR2 are MNHEY and SVGEGT. The CDR3 loop is CASSYPAKHLINTEAFF. The CDR3, as DNA: TGTGCCAGCAGTTACCCCGCGAAGCATTTAATTAACACTGAAGCTTTCTTT.

This clone occurred a few times. The rearrangement joins TRBV5-1 to TRBJ2-5; D may be TRBD1 (6 bases). Germline V gene data show CDR1 as SGHRS and CDR2 as YFSETQ. The CDR3 covers 16 residues. V lost 4 bases and J 4 bases, leaving 20 bases between the germline ends. The CDR3 DNA reads TGCGCCAGCAGCGAAGGAACGACGACAGGTTTAGAGACCCAGTACTTC. It yields the protein CASSEGTTTGLETQYF.

The genes are TRBV19 and TRBJ2-7; 10 nucleotides line up with TRBD1. Trimming at V came to 4 bases and at J to 6 bases, leaving 6 bases not matched to a gene. Germline V lookup: CDR1 LNHDA, CDR2 SQIVND (reference sequence). This CDR3 is built from 14 residues. CDR3 sequence (DNA): TGTGCCAGTAGTACCGGGACAGGGGTGAGCGAGCAGTACTTC. Amino acids: CASSTGTGVSEQYF.

This clone occurred once. The chain joins TRBV6-6 to TRBJ2-2; D not resolved. Germline V gene data show CDR1 as MNHNY and CDR2 as SVGAGI (reference sequence). The CDR3 sequence is 13 residues long. The V end was cut by 0 bases, the J end by 5 bases, with 4 bases between. DNA for the CDR3: TGTGCCAGCAGTTACTCGGCAACCGGGGAGCTGTTTTTT. Translating it yields CASSYSATGELFF.

The chain has TRBV30 and TRBJ2-7, with TRBD1 as a possible D gene (6 bases). From germline, CDR1 is GTSNPN and CDR2 SVGIG (reference sequence). V lost 1 base and J lost 2, with 15 bases in between. This CDR3 has 15 residues. This CDR3 is CAWSGGQGHAYEQYF. CDR3 DNA: TGTGCCTGGAGTGGGGGTCAGGGACACGCCTACGAGCAGTACTTC.

This clone was observed many times. V usage is TRBV28 and J usage is TRBJ2-3; 11 nucleotides match TRBD2. The CDR3 spans 15 residues. CDR1 and CDR2 (germline): MDHEN, SYDVKM. The ends lost 5 bases at V and 6 bases at J; junction bases unmatched: 7. The CDR3, as DNA: TGTGCCAGCAGTCCACTAGCGGGAGAAGTCGATACGCAGTATTTT. Translation: CASSPLAGEVDTQYF.

The chain uses TRBV18 and TRBJ2-1; weak D call: TRBD2 (5 bases). This CDR3 is 15 amino acids long. The germline V gene has CDR1 KGHSH and CDR2 LQKENI. V was shortened by 3 bases and J by 0 bases, with 9 bases between the two germline ends. The CDR3 loop reads CASSPRGNSYNEQFF. For the CDR3, the DNA is TGTGCCAGCTCACCCCGGGGAAACTCCTACAATGAGCAGTTCTTC.

V gene TRBV25-1 combines with J gene TRBJ2-7; D may be TRBD1 or TRBD2 (6 bases each). V gave up 8 bases and J gave up 7 bases, with 15 bases separating them. Looked up from germline, CDR1 is MGHDK and CDR2 is SYGVNS. This CDR3 has 12 residues. For the CDR3, the DNA is TGTGCCAGCCGTGGAGGGGGAAGGGAGCAGTACTTC. This codes for CASRGGGREQYF.

A few counts support this clone. This chain uses TRBV2 with TRBJ2-2, with D possibly matching TRBD2 (6 bases). This CDR3 is built from 14 residues. Germline-derived CDR1 and CDR2 are SNHLY and FYNNEI. Trimming pared 4 bases from V and 3 bases from J, leaving 9 bases between. The CDR3 DNA reads as TGTGCCAGCAGTGTTACGGGAGACACCGGGGAGCTGTTTTTT. It codes for CASSVTGDTGELFF.

The rearrangement joins TRBV5-1 to TRBJ1-6; D gene uncertain. Germline lookup yields CDR1 SGHRS and CDR2 YFSETQ. Trimming left V 0 bases short and J 13 bases short, with 8 bases between. There are 12 residues in the CDR3. CDR3 nucleotides: TGCGCCAGCAGCTTGGAGCTGGAGCCCCTCCACTTT. It codes for CASSLELEPLHF.

V gene TRBV5-1 combines with J gene TRBJ1-1, with D possibly TRBD1 on 5 matching bases. Germline CDR1 reads SGHRS; CDR2 reads YFSETQ. CDR3 length: 13 residues. The V end was cut by 5 bases, the J end by 2 bases, with 10 bases between. DNA for the CDR3: TGCGCCAGCAGAGGGGTGGGAAACACTGAAGCTTTCTTT. Its translation: CASRGVGNTEAFF.

V is TRBV3-1 (or the pseudogene TRBV3-2) and J is TRBJ1-3; weak D call: TRBD1 (5 bases). The CDR3 is 15 amino acids. CDR1 LGHDT and CDR2 YNNKEL come from the germline V gene (reference sequence). Trimming removed 1 base at V and 1 base at J, with 8 bases between. The CDR3 nucleotides are TGTGCCAGCAGCCAAGCAACAGGTTCTGGAAACACCATATATTTT. It translates to CASSQATGSGNTIYF.

The chain combines TRBV19 with TRBJ2-3; D remains unclear. Trimming left V 0 bases short and J 4 bases short, with 8 bases between. The V gene's germline CDR1 is LNHDA and CDR2 SQIVND (reference sequence). The CDR3 is 14 residues long. CDR3 protein: CASSIDRVADTQYF. The CDR3 DNA reads TGTGCCAGTAGTATAGATAGAGTAGCAGATACGCAGTATTTT.

V usage is TRBV11-2 and J usage is TRBJ2-3, with 7 bases that match TRBD1. Trimming took 0 bases from V and 9 from J; bases not matched to a gene: 9. Per the germline V gene, CDR1 is SGHAT and CDR2 is FQNNGV. The CDR3 runs to 15 residues. The CDR3 sequence: CASSLDARQGLTQYF. CDR3 nucleotides: TGTGCCAGCAGCTTAGACGCCAGACAGGGTTTAACGCAGTATTTT.

This rearrangement joins TRBV9 to TRBJ2-2; D call uncertain. CDR3 length: 14 amino acids. Deletions cut 4 bases from V and 0 bases from J, with 7 bases between. The germline gives CDR1 SGDLS, CDR2 YYNGEE. The CDR3 protein is CASSTLANTGELFF. CDR3 DNA: TGTGCCAGCAGCACTCTAGCGAACACCGGGGAGCTGTTTTTT.

The rearrangement links TRBV2 to TRBJ1-6; D is possibly TRBD1 (5 bases). The CDR3 extends over 14 amino acids. Per the germline V gene, CDR1 is SNHLY and CDR2 is FYNNEI. Trimming took off 3 bases at V and 10 bases at J, with 13 bases between the two ends. Here the CDR3 DNA reads TGTGCCAGCAGTGAGGCTGCAGGGAGGTCACCCCTCCACTTT. This encodes CASSEAAGRSPLHF.